This T cell receptor (beta chain) derives from a study of blood T cells in healthy people across ages. Only a few counts were recorded for this clonotype. The antigen is not known. Each sample had at least 6 million PBMCs isolated. Overall study results and limits: Donors of long life had a larger count of naive CD4+ cells and greater diversity than aged donors.

This CDR3 comprises 16 residues. The germline CDR1 and CDR2 sequences are MNHEY and SMNVEV (reference sequence). The V gene end was trimmed by 8 bases and the J gene end by 6 bases; junction bases not matched to a gene: 16. Next came a second PCR, run for about 6 to 12 cycles, which used a sample-barcoded 5' primer along with a J-beta primer mix. TCRdb analysed the 5' RACE reads with MiXCR anew, one entry per CDR3 protein. In the table there are about 1,400,000 distinct CDR3 sequences, almost 60% of which are singletons. The chain recombines TRBV27 with TRBJ2-3; TRBD2 agrees at 8 bases. Sequences were obtained from blood. The receptor's source is a man in his late teens or twenties in good health. The CDR3 bases are TGTGCCAGCCATACCTCTCGACGAGCGGGGGATGATACGCAGTATTTT. It is translated as CASHTSRRAGDDTQYF.